Listed below are T cell receptor beta chains from one sample, sequenced in a study of T cell responses to AZD1222 COVID-19 vaccine. Clones were read by immunoSEQ multiplex PCR, and TCRdb kept only the in-frame ones, dropping some. The table lists more than 150,000 clones, just over 90% of them singletons, with around 3.7% in the top ten. Sequencing used peripheral blood, obtained 28 days after the second AZD1222 dose. These receptor sequences come from an adult who received the AZD1222 COVID-19 vaccine. The CDR3 runs from the conserved cysteine through the conserved F or W. A D gene is named only where the DNA matches it firmly. Size is omitted from some rows. Given values are once, few, many or a class for expanded clones.

TRBD2 | TRBJ2-1 | NA | TRBV7-7 | TGTGCTAGCAGCAAGGGGAGGGGAAATGAGCAGTTCTTC | CASSKGRGNEQFF
NA | TRBJ1-2 | NA | TRBV3-1/TRBV3-2 | TGTGCCAGCAGCCCCGATGGGCCGGGTGGCTACACCTTC | CASSPDGPGGYTF
TRBD1 | TRBJ1-2 | few | TRBV28 | TGTGCCAGCACCAGAGGGACAGGAGCCTTCTATGGCTACACCTTC | CASTRGTGAFYGYTF
NA | TRBJ2-7 | NA | TRBV15 | TGTGCCACCAGCAGAGTTGCAGGCTACGAGCAGTACTTC | CATSRVAGYEQYF
TRBD2 | TRBJ2-1 | NA | TRBV27 | TGTGCCAGCAGTCAGACTAGCGGGAGCTCCTACAATGAGCAGTTCTTC | CASSQTSGSSYNEQFF
NA | TRBJ2-5 | NA | TRBV24-1 | TGTGCCACCAGTGATTTCTTACTGGGAGGTCGGGAGACCCAGTACTTC | CATSDFLLGGRETQYF
TRBD2 | TRBJ2-7 | NA | TRBV4-1 | TGCGCCAGCAGCCAAGAGGGACTAGCGGACCTAAGGTACTTC | CASSQEGLADLRYF
TRBD1 | TRBJ2-7 | NA | TRBV18 | TGTGCCAGCTCACCACTAGCTCCGGGACAGGTCACCTACGAGCAGTACTTC | CASSPLAPGQVTYEQYF
NA | TRBJ1-1 | NA | TRBV2 | TGTGCCAGCAGTGAAGGAACATTGAACACTGAAGCTTTCTTT | CASSEGTLNTEAFF
NA | TRBJ2-1 | NA | TRBV6-6 | TGTGCCAGCAGTTACTCGAGGGGGGTCTACAATGAGCAGTTCTTC | CASSYSRGVYNEQFF
NA | TRBJ2-1 | NA | TRBV27 | TGTGCCAGCAGTTTATCCGGGGGGCTTGCGGATGAGCAGTTCTTC | CASSLSGGLADEQFF
NA | TRBJ1-5 | NA | TRBV6-5 | TGTGCCAGCAATATGGACAGAGATAGCAATCAGCCCCAGCATTTT | CASNMDRDSNQPQHF
TRBD1 | TRBJ1-1 | NA | TRBV19 | TGTGCCAGTAGTAGGACAGGGGAGGCCACTGAAGCTTTCTTT | CASSRTGEATEAFF
NA | TRBJ2-2 | NA | TRBV6-2/TRBV6-3 | TGTGCCAGCAGTTTAACCTCCGGGACCCCATCCGGGGAGCTGTTTTTT | CASSLTSGTPSGELFF
NA | TRBJ1-1 | NA | TRBV30 | TGTGCCTGGAGTGCGGGGGGGGTGTACACTGAAGCTTTCTTT | CAWSAGGVYTEAFF
TRBD2 | TRBJ2-5 | NA | TRBV7-9 | TGTGCCAGCACCGACCGGGATTGGGGACTAGCCTACATGGACCAAGAGACCCAGTACTTC | CASTDRDWGLAYMDQETQYF
NA | TRBJ1-2 | NA | TRBV2 | TGTGCCAGCAGTGAAAGTCAGGGGAACTATGGCTACACCTTC | CASSESQGNYGYTF
TRBD1 | TRBJ1-3 | NA | TRBV5-1 | TGCGCCAGCAGCTGGACCGGACAGGCCTCTGGAAACACCATATATTTT | CASSWTGQASGNTIYF
TRBD1 | TRBJ2-7 | NA | TRBV5-1 | TGCGCCAGCAGCTTGGCCCCGGGACAGGGGAGTGTGGGGTTCTCCTACGAGCAGTACTTC | CASSLAPGQGSVGFSYEQYF
TRBD1 | TRBJ2-6 | NA | TRBV18 | TGTGCCAGCTCACTCCGATATCCGGGACAGGGGTCTGGGGCCAACGTCCTGACTTTC | CASSLRYPGQGSGANVLTF
NA | TRBJ1-4 | once | TRBV2 | TGTGCCAGCAGTAGTCAGGGCTTTGAAAAACTGTTTTTT | CASSSQGFEKLFF
NA | TRBJ2-7 | many | TRBV7-2 | TGTGCCAGCAGCTTGGGGTTGTGGGACTCCTACGAGCAGTACTTC | CASSLGLWDSYEQYF
TRBD2 | TRBJ2-1 | NA | TRBV5-4 | TGTGCCAGCAGGAGACTAGCGGGAACAGTCCACAATGAGCAGTTCTTC | CASRRLAGTVHNEQFF
NA | TRBJ1-2 | once | TRBV2 | TGTGCCAGCAGGGCAATGGGGGGAGGCTACACCTTC | CASRAMGGGYTF